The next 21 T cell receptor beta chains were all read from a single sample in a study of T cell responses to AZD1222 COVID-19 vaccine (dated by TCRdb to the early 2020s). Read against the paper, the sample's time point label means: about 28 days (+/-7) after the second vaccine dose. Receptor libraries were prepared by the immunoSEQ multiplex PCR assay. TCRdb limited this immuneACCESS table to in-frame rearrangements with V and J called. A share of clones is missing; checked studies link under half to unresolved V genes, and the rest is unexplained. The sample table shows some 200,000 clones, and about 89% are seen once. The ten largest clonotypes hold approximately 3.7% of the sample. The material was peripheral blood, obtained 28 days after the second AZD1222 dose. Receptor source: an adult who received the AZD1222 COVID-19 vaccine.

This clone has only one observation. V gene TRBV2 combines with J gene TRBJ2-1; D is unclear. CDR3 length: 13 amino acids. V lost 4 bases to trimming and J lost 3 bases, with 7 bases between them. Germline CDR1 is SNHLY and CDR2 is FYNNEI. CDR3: CASSGYNYNEQFF. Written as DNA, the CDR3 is TGTGCCAGCAGTGGCTACAACTACAATGAGCAGTTCTTC.

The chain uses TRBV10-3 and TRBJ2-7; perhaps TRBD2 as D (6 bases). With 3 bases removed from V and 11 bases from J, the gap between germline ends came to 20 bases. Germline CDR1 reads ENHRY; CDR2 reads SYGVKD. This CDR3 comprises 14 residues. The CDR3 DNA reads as TGTGCCATCAGTGATATGGGGTCCGGGGGATCAAAGTACTTC. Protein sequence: CAISDMGSGGSKYF.

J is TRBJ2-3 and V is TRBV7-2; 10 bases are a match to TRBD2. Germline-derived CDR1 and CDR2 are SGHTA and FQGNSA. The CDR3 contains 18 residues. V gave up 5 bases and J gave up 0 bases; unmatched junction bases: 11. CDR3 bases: TGTGCCAGCAGCCTGAGACTAGCGGGTATGACTAGCACAGATACGCAGTATTTT. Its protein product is CASSLRLAGMTSTDTQYF.

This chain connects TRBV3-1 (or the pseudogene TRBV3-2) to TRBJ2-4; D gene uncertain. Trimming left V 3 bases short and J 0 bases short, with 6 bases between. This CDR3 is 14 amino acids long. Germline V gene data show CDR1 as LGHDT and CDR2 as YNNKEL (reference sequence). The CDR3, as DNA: TGTGCCAGCAGCCACACGGTAGCCAAAAACATTCAGTACTTC. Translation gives CASSHTVAKNIQYF.

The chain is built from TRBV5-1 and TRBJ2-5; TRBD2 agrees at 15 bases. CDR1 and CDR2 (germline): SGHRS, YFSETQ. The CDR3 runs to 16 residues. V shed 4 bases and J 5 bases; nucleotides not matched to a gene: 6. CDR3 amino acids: CASSRGLAGGWETQYF. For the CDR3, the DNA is TGCGCCAGCAGCAGGGGACTAGCGGGAGGTTGGGAGACCCAGTACTTC. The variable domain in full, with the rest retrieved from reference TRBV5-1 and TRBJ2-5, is KAGVTQTPRYLIKTRGQQVTLSCSPISGHRSVSWYQQTPGQGLQFLFEYFSETQRNKGNFPGRFSGRQFSNSRSEMNVSTLELGDSALYLCASSRGLAGGWETQYFGPGTRLLVL.

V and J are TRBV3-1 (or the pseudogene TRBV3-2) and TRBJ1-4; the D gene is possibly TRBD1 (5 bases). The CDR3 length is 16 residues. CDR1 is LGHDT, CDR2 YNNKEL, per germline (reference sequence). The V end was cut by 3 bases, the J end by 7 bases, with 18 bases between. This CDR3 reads CASSQAPGPRGEKLFF. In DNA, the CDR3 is TGTGCCAGCAGCCAGGCACCAGGGCCCCGGGGTGAAAAACTGTTTTTT.

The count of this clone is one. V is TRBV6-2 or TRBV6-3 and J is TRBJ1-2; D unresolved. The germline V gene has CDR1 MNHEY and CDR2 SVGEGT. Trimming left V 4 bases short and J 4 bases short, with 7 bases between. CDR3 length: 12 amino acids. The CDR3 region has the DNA TGTGCCAGCAGTTGGGTTTCCTATGGCTACACCTTC. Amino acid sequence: CASSWVSYGYTF.

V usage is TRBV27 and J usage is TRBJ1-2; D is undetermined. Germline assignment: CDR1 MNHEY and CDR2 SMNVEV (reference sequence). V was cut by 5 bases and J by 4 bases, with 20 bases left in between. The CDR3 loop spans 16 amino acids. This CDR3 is CASSGPGREGGYGYTF. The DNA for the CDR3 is TGTGCCAGCAGTGGACCCGGGAGGGAAGGTGGCTATGGCTACACCTTC.

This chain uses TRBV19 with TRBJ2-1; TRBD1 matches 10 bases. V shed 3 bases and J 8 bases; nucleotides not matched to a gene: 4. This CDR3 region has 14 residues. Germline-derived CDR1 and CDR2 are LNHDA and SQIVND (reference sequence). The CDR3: CASSIGQGDDEQFF. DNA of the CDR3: TGTGCCAGTAGTATTGGACAGGGGGATGATGAGCAGTTCTTC.

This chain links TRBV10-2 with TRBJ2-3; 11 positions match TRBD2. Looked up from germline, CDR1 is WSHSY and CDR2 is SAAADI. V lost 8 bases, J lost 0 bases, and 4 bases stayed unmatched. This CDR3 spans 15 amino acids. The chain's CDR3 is CASVRTSGSTDTQYF. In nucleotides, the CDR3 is TGCGCCAGCGTCAGGACTAGCGGGAGCACAGATACGCAGTATTTT.

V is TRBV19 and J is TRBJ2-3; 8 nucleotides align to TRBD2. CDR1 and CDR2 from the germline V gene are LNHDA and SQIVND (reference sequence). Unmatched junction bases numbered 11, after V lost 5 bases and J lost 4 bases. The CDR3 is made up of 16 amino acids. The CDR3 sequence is CASSQPGGAGADTQYF. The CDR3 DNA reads TGTGCCAGTAGTCAACCCGGGGGGGCAGGGGCAGATACGCAGTATTTT.

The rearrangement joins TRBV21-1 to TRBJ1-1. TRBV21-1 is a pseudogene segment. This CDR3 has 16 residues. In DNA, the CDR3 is TGTGCCAGCAGCAAACCCGTTGGCGGACCTTACACTGAAGCTTTCTTT. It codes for CASSKPVGGPYTEAFF.

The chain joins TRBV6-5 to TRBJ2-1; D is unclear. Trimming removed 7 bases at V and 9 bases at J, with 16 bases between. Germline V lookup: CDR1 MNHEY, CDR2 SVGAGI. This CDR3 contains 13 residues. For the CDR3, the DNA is TGTGCCAGCACCGTATCCCACCCGCTTGAGCAGTTCTTC. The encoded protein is CASTVSHPLEQFF.

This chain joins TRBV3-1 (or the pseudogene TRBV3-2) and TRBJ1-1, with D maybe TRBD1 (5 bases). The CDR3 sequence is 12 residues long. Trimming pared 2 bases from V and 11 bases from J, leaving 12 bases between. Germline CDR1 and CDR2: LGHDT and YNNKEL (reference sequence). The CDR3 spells CASSQLRGMAFF. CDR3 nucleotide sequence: TGTGCCAGCAGCCAATTACGGGGGATGGCTTTCTTT.

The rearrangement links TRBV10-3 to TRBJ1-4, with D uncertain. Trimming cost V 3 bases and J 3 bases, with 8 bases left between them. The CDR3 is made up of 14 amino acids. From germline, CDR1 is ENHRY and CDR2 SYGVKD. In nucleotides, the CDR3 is TGTGCCATCAGTGACATGCTTGCTAATGAAAAACTGTTTTTT. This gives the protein CAISDMLANEKLFF.

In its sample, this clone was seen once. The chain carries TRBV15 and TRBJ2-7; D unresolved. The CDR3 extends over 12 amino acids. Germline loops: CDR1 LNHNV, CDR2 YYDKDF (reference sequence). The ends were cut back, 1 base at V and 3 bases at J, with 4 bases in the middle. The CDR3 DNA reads TGTGCCACCAGCAGAGCTAGCTACGAGCAGTACTTC. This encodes CATSRASYEQYF.

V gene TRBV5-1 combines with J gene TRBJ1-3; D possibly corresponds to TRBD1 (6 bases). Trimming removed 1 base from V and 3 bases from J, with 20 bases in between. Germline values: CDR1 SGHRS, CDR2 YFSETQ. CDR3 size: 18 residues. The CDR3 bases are TGCGCCAGCAGCTTGATCTCGAATGCGGGGGGCGGTGGAAACACCATATATTTT. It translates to CASSLISNAGGGGNTIYF.

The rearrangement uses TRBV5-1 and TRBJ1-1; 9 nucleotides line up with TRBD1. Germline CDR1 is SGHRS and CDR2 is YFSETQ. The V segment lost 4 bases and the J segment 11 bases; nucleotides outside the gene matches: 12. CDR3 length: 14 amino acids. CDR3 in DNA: TGCGCCAGCAGCGTCCTGACAGGGGGGGGTTTGGCTTTCTTT. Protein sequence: CASSVLTGGGLAFF.

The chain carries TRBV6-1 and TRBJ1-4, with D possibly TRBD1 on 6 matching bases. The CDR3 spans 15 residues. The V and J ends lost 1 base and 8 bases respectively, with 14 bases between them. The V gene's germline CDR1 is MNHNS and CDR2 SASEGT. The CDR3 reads CASSEEAGRGEKLFF. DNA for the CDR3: TGTGCCAGCAGTGAAGAGGCAGGGAGGGGGGAAAAACTGTTTTTT.

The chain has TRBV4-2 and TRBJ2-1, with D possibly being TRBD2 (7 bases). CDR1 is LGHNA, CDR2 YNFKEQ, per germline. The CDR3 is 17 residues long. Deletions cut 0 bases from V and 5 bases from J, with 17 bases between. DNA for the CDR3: TGTGCCAGCAGCCAAGATCTTCGGGGGGCACCTAACAATGAGCAGTTCTTC. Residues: CASSQDLRGAPNNEQFF.

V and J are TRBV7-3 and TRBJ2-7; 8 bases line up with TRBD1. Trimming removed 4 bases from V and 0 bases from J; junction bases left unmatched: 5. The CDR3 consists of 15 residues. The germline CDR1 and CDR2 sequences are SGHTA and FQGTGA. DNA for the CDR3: TGTGCCAGCAGCTCCCGGGACAGGAGCTCCTACGAGCAGTACTTC. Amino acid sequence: CASSSRDRSSYEQYF.